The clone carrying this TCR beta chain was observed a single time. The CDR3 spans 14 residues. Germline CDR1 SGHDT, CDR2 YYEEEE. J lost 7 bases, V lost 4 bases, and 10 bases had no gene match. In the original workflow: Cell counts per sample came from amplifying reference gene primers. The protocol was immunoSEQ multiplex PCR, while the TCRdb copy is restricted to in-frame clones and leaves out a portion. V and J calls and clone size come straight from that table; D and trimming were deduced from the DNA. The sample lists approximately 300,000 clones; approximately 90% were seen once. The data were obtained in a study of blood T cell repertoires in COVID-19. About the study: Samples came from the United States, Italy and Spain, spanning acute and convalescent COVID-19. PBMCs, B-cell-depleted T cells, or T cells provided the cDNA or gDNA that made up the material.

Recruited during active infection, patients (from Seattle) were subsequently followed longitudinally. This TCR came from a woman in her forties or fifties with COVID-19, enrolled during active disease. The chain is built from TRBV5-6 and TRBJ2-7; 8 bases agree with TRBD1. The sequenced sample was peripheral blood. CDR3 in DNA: TGTGCCAGCAGCGCCTCGGACAGGGTGGGGGAGCAGTACTTC. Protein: CASSASDRVGEQYF.